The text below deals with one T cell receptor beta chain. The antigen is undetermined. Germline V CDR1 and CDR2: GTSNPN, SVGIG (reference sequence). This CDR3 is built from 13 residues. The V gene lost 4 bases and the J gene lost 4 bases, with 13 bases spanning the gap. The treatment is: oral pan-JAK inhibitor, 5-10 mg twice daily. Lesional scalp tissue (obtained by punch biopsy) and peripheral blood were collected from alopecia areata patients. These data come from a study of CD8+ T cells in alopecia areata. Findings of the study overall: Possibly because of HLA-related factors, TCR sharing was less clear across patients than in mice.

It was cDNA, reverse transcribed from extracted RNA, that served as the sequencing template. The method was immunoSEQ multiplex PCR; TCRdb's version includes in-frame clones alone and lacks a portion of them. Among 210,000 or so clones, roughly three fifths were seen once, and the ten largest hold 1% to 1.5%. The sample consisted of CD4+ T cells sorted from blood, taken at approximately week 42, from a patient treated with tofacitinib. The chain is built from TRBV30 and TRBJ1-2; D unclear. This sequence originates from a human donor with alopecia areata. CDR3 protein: CAWISQTGYGYTF. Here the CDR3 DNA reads TGTGCCTGGATCAGTCAGACGGGCTATGGCTACACCTTC.